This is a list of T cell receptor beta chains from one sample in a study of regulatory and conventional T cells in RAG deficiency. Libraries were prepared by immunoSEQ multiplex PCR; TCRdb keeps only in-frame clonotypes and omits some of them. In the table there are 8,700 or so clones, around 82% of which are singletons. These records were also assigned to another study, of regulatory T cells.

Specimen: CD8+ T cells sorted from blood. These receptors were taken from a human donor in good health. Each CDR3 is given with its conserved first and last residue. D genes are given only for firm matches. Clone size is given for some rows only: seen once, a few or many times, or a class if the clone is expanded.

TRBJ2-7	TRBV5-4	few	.	CASSPSYEQYF	TGTGCCAGCAGCCCCTCCTACGAGCAGTACTTC
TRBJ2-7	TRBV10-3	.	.	CAISSDSYEQYF	TGTGCCATCTCTAGCGACTCCTACGAGCAGTACTTC
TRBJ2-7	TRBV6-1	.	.	CASSNYVTAYEQYF	TGTGCCAGCAGTAATTATGTCACCGCCTACGAGCAGTACTTC
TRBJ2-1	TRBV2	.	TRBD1	CASSVGQGTNEQFF	TGTGCCAGCAGTGTGGGACAGGGGACCAATGAGCAGTTCTTC
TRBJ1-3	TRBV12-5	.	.	CASGPPGTGNTIYF	TGTGCTAGTGGTCCCCCAGGGACTGGAAACACCATATATTTT
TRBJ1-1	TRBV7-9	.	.	CASSTGTASLNTEAFF	TGTGCCAGCAGCACAGGGACGGCCTCGCTGAACACTGAAGCTTTCTTT
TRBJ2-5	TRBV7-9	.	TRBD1	CASSLRPTGTPETQYF	TGTGCCAGCAGCTTACGCCCGACAGGGACACCAGAGACCCAGTACTTC
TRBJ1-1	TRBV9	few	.	CASSSSSSPGDTMNTEAFF	TGTGCCAGCAGCTCAAGTAGTTCGCCGGGGGACACCATGAACACTGAAGCTTTCTTT
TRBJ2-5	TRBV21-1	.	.	CASRQAGGQETQYF	TGTGCCAGCAGGCAGGCAGGCGGACAAGAGACCCAGTACTTC
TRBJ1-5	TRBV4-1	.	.	CASSQDSSGTDQPQHF	TGCGCCAGCAGCCAAGATAGTTCAGGGACTGACCAGCCCCAGCATTTT
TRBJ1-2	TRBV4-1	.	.	CASSQKETSNLYGYTF	TGCGCCAGCAGCCAAAAAGAAACTTCTAACCTTTATGGCTACACCTTC
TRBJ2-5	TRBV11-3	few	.	CASSLDWTEETQYF	TGTGCCAGCAGCTTAGACTGGACAGAAGAGACCCAGTACTTC
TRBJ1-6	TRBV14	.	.	CASSQVPVGMDNSPLHF	TGTGCCAGCAGCCAAGTCCCCGTGGGGATGGATAATTCACCCCTCCACTTT
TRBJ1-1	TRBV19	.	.	CASSIYGTEAFF	TGTGCCAGTAGTATTTACGGTACTGAAGCTTTCTTT
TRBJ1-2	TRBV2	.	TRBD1	CASSEERQGNGYTF	TGTGCCAGCAGTGAAGAGCGACAGGGGAATGGCTACACCTTC
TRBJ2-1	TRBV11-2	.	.	CASSLMSGAFYNEQFF	TGTGCCAGCAGCTTAATGAGTGGGGCTTTCTACAATGAGCAGTTCTTC
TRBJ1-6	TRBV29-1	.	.	CSLDNPGASPLHF	TGCAGCCTAGACAACCCGGGAGCTTCACCCCTCCACTTT